This T cell receptor (beta chain) was observed in a study of read filtering for tumor transcriptome and immune sequencing. The study, taken as a whole, reports: Correlation between methods rose after single-read clonotypes were removed. Even smaller IR-seq throughput identified most shared clonotypes.

This library used roughly 400 ng RNA and molecular barcoded adaptors spanning alpha/delta and beta/gamma chains. TCRdb ran MiXCR on the reads and lists one entry per CDR3 protein. The table records roughly 90,000 distinct CDR3 sequences, 9% to 15% of them present only once. The sample holds many counts of this clonotype. Antigen specificity is unknown. Losses at the gene ends were 0 bases for V and 2 bases for J; bases not matched to a gene: 6. CDR3 length equals 16 residues. Germline lookup yields CDR1 SGHRS and CDR2 YFSETQ. The chain recombines TRBV5-1 with TRBJ2-3; 7 bases align to TRBD1. Material for sequencing was a population of CD138-negative cells sorted from bone marrow. This clonotype was sampled from a donor aged 40 or older with multiple myeloma. CDR3: CASSLEGRGYTDTQYF. Written as DNA, the CDR3 is TGCGCCAGCAGCTTGGAGGGCAGGGGGTACACAGATACGCAGTATTTT.